A selection of T cell receptor beta chains follows, all from one sample in a study of identical twins. In TCRdb, the 5' RACE reads were re-called with MiXCR into one record per CDR3 protein. The data show 200,000 to 250,000 distinct CDR3 sequences, 7.5% seen once. Another study also made use of these data, one on yellow fever vaccine responses in identical twins.

The sequenced material came from CD8+ T cells sorted from blood. These TCRs come from a woman aged 18-29 years in good health. Both conserved end residues are part of each CDR3. A D gene is named only where the DNA matches it firmly. Clone size is stated in some rows and not others, as once, few, many or a class when expanded.

clone_size: few; j_call: TRBJ2-6; d_call: -; v_call: TRBV2; cdr3_nt: TGTGCCAGCAGTCCCGGTTCCTCTGGGGCCAACGTCCTGACTTTC; cdr3_aa: CASSPGSSGANVLTF
clone_size: many; j_call: TRBJ2-2; d_call: -; v_call: TRBV6-1; cdr3_nt: TGTGCCAGCAGTGAAAAGGGACCGGACACCGGGGAGCTGTTTTTT; cdr3_aa: CASSEKGPDTGELFF
clone_size: many; j_call: TRBJ1-2; d_call: -; v_call: TRBV29-1; cdr3_nt: TGCAGCGTTGAAGAGCCCTCCTACTATGGCTACACCTTC; cdr3_aa: CSVEEPSYYGYTF
clone_size: -; j_call: TRBJ2-1; d_call: -; v_call: TRBV3-1; cdr3_nt: TGTGCCAGCAGCCGGGGGGTCTCCTACAATGAGCAGTTCTTC; cdr3_aa: CASSRGVSYNEQFF
clone_size: few; j_call: TRBJ2-5; d_call: TRBD2; v_call: TRBV7-8; cdr3_nt: TGTGCCAGCAGCTTAGGGCTAGCGGGAGCGTACCAAGAGACCCAGTACTTC; cdr3_aa: CASSLGLAGAYQETQYF
clone_size: -; j_call: TRBJ2-2; d_call: TRBD2; v_call: TRBV9; cdr3_nt: TGTGCCAGCAGCGAGCAGGCTAGCGGGTCCGGGGAGCTGTTTTTT; cdr3_aa: CASSEQASGSGELFF
clone_size: few; j_call: TRBJ1-2; d_call: -; v_call: TRBV6-2/TRBV6-3; cdr3_nt: TGTGCCAGCAGTTACTCGAAACCTCAGGGGTATGGCTACACCTTC; cdr3_aa: CASSYSKPQGYGYTF
clone_size: -; j_call: TRBJ1-5; d_call: TRBD1; v_call: TRBV6-5; cdr3_nt: TGTGCCAGCAGTTACGGGGGATGGGACAGCCGAAATCAGCCCCAGCATTTT; cdr3_aa: CASSYGGWDSRNQPQHF
clone_size: few; j_call: TRBJ1-5; d_call: -; v_call: TRBV28; cdr3_nt: TGTGCCAGCAGGGGGGGGCACCTTTATCAGCCCCAGCATTTT; cdr3_aa: CASRGGHLYQPQHF
clone_size: -; j_call: TRBJ2-7; d_call: -; v_call: TRBV7-2; cdr3_nt: TGTGCCAGCAGCTTAGTTTCGAGTCGCGAGCAGTACTTC; cdr3_aa: CASSLVSSREQYF
clone_size: few; j_call: TRBJ2-3; d_call: TRBD2; v_call: TRBV19; cdr3_nt: TGTGCCAGTAGTATAAAGGGCCAACTAGCGGGAGGTGATACGCAGTATTTT; cdr3_aa: CASSIKGQLAGGDTQYF
clone_size: many; j_call: TRBJ2-1; d_call: TRBD2; v_call: TRBV29-1; cdr3_nt: TGCAGCGTTGAACGGGGGGAACTGATTGTAAGGTTCTTC; cdr3_aa: CSVERGELIVRFF
clone_size: -; j_call: TRBJ2-1; d_call: TRBD1; v_call: TRBV13; cdr3_nt: TGTGCCAGCAGCTCCGACAGGGGGCCACGATACAATAATGAGCAGTTCTTC; cdr3_aa: CASSSDRGPRYNNEQFF
clone_size: -; j_call: TRBJ2-1; d_call: -; v_call: TRBV12-3/TRBV12-4; cdr3_nt: TGTGCCAGCACCCCCCATGGGCTAGCTCGAAGGATTAATGTAGAGCAGTTCTTC; cdr3_aa: CASTPHGLARRINVEQFF
clone_size: few; j_call: TRBJ2-1; d_call: -; v_call: TRBV7-6; cdr3_nt: TGTGCCAGCAGCCCCGACCTCAGCTCCTACAATGAGCAGTTCTTC; cdr3_aa: CASSPDLSSYNEQFF
clone_size: many; j_call: TRBJ2-7; d_call: -; v_call: TRBV15; cdr3_nt: TGTGCCACCAGCAGAGATCATAGCGGGACAGAGAACTACGAGCAGTACTTC; cdr3_aa: CATSRDHSGTENYEQYF
clone_size: -; j_call: TRBJ2-5; d_call: TRBD1; v_call: TRBV5-1; cdr3_nt: TGCGCCAGCAGCCTCTCCTGGGGACAGGCCAGGCGAGAGACCCAGTACTTC; cdr3_aa: CASSLSWGQARRETQYF
clone_size: few; j_call: TRBJ2-2; d_call: TRBD1; v_call: TRBV4-1; cdr3_nt: TGCGCCAGCAGCACGGACAGGGGGCTTTCCGGGGAGCTGTTTTTT; cdr3_aa: CASSTDRGLSGELFF
clone_size: few; j_call: TRBJ2-5; d_call: TRBD2; v_call: TRBV29-1; cdr3_nt: TGCAGCGTTGAAGAGGGGCGGGAGTGGGAGACCCAGTACTTC; cdr3_aa: CSVEEGREWETQYF
clone_size: -; j_call: TRBJ2-1; d_call: -; v_call: TRBV3-1; cdr3_nt: TGTGCCACCAGCAAAGATCTTCGGGGGGCCACCTACAATGAGCAGTTCTTC; cdr3_aa: CATSKDLRGATYNEQFF
clone_size: few; j_call: TRBJ2-7; d_call: -; v_call: TRBV3-1; cdr3_nt: TGTGCCAGCAGCCAAGGTGGGGATACCTACGAGCAGTACTTC; cdr3_aa: CASSQGGDTYEQYF
clone_size: many; j_call: TRBJ2-1; d_call: TRBD2; v_call: TRBV15; cdr3_nt: TGTGCCACCAGCGGGACTAGCGGGCCCTACAATGAGCAGTTCTTC; cdr3_aa: CATSGTSGPYNEQFF
clone_size: -; j_call: TRBJ2-2; d_call: -; v_call: TRBV6-1; cdr3_nt: TGTGCCAGTAGCCTAAGGGGGGACACCGGGGAGCTGTTTTTT; cdr3_aa: CASSLRGDTGELFF
clone_size: many; j_call: TRBJ2-7; d_call: TRBD1; v_call: TRBV4-1; cdr3_nt: TGCGCCAGCAGCCTGCCGGGACAGTCCTACGAGCAGTACTTC; cdr3_aa: CASSLPGQSYEQYF
clone_size: few; j_call: TRBJ2-6; d_call: -; v_call: TRBV21-1; cdr3_nt: TGTGCCAGCAGCACCACGCTCAGCCGACTCTCTGGGGCCAACGTCCTGACTTTC; cdr3_aa: CASSTTLSRLSGANVLTF
clone_size: few; j_call: TRBJ2-5; d_call: TRBD2; v_call: TRBV20-1; cdr3_nt: TGCAGTGCTAGTCATTGGAGCGGGGGGGCTGGAGAGACCCAGTACTTC; cdr3_aa: CSASHWSGGAGETQYF
clone_size: few; j_call: TRBJ2-6; d_call: TRBD1; v_call: TRBV6-1; cdr3_nt: TGTGCCAGCAGTGGAGACAGGGGATCTGGGGCCAACGTCCTGACTTTC; cdr3_aa: CASSGDRGSGANVLTF
clone_size: many; j_call: TRBJ2-1; d_call: -; v_call: TRBV2; cdr3_nt: TGTGCCAGCCGATTAGCCCTCTACAATGAGCAGTTCTTC; cdr3_aa: CASRLALYNEQFF
clone_size: -; j_call: TRBJ2-5; d_call: -; v_call: TRBV20-1; cdr3_nt: TGCAGTGCTCGAACACTAGGGGGGGAGACCCAGTACTTC; cdr3_aa: CSARTLGGETQYF
clone_size: many; j_call: TRBJ2-1; d_call: -; v_call: TRBV12-3/TRBV12-4; cdr3_nt: TGTGCCAGCAGTTTATCCCAACTAGCCGTGGGTGAGCAGTTCTTC; cdr3_aa: CASSLSQLAVGEQFF
clone_size: few; j_call: TRBJ2-1; d_call: -; v_call: TRBV5-1; cdr3_nt: TGCGCCAGCAGCTCGCGGCCCGAAGGGCGGTCCTACAATGAGCAGTTCTTC; cdr3_aa: CASSSRPEGRSYNEQFF
clone_size: -; j_call: TRBJ2-3; d_call: TRBD2; v_call: TRBV6-6; cdr3_nt: TGTGCCAGCAGGGGGGGGGAAGATACGCAGTATTTT; cdr3_aa: CASRGGEDTQYF
clone_size: many; j_call: TRBJ2-7; d_call: TRBD2; v_call: TRBV20-1; cdr3_nt: TGCAGTGCCGGCCAAGGGGCGGGAGAATTCGAGCAGTACTTC; cdr3_aa: CSAGQGAGEFEQYF
clone_size: -; j_call: TRBJ2-1; d_call: -; v_call: TRBV29-1; cdr3_nt: TGCAGCGTTGACTTGTCCGGGAATGAGCAGTTCTTC; cdr3_aa: CSVDLSGNEQFF
clone_size: -; j_call: TRBJ1-2; d_call: -; v_call: TRBV6-6; cdr3_nt: TGTGCCAGCAGTTACGTGGACGGTGATGGCTACACCTTC; cdr3_aa: CASSYVDGDGYTF
clone_size: few; j_call: TRBJ2-7; d_call: TRBD2; v_call: TRBV28; cdr3_nt: TGTGCCAGCAGTTTTTTCCGGGAGGGCCCTAAAGCCTACGAGCAGTACTTC; cdr3_aa: CASSFFREGPKAYEQYF
clone_size: -; j_call: TRBJ1-6; d_call: -; v_call: TRBV12-3/TRBV12-4; cdr3_nt: TGTGCCAGCAGGGAAGAGGACCTGTTGGCACCCCTCCACTTT; cdr3_aa: CASREEDLLAPLHF
clone_size: -; j_call: TRBJ2-6; d_call: -; v_call: TRBV15; cdr3_nt: TGTGCCACCAGCAGAGGGGCTGGGGCCAACGTCCTGACTTTC; cdr3_aa: CATSRGAGANVLTF
clone_size: -; j_call: TRBJ2-1; d_call: TRBD2; v_call: TRBV12-3/TRBV12-4; cdr3_nt: TGTGCCAGCAGCGTAGCGGGGAGAACGAATGAGCAGTTCTTC; cdr3_aa: CASSVAGRTNEQFF
clone_size: many; j_call: TRBJ1-1; d_call: TRBD1; v_call: TRBV6-2/TRBV6-3; cdr3_nt: TGTGCCAGCGGGGGACAGAGACCGAACACTGAAGCTTTCTTT; cdr3_aa: CASGGQRPNTEAFF
clone_size: many; j_call: TRBJ1-1; d_call: TRBD1; v_call: TRBV7-9; cdr3_nt: TGTGCCAGCAGCCCAGGGGGCAGGCGAACTGAAGCTTTCTTT; cdr3_aa: CASSPGGRRTEAFF
clone_size: many; j_call: TRBJ2-2; d_call: -; v_call: TRBV15; cdr3_nt: TGTGCCACCAGCTCCCGGGACCCGCAGAACACCGGGGAGCTGTTTTTT; cdr3_aa: CATSSRDPQNTGELFF
clone_size: -; j_call: TRBJ1-1; d_call: TRBD1; v_call: TRBV6-6; cdr3_nt: TGTGCCAGCAGCCCGGGACAGGATGAAGCTTTCTTT; cdr3_aa: CASSPGQDEAFF
clone_size: -; j_call: TRBJ2-1; d_call: -; v_call: TRBV2; cdr3_nt: TGTGCCAGCAGTGCCAAGCGCAGGATCTTC; cdr3_aa: CASSAKRRIF
clone_size: -; j_call: TRBJ2-3; d_call: TRBD2; v_call: TRBV4-2; cdr3_nt: TGTGCCAGCAGCCAAGAAGCGGGAGGGCCAGATACGCAGTATTTT; cdr3_aa: CASSQEAGGPDTQYF
clone_size: many; j_call: TRBJ2-5; d_call: TRBD2; v_call: TRBV20-1; cdr3_nt: TGCAGTGCTAGTGTGCTAGCGGGGATCATGCGAGAGACCCAGTACTTC; cdr3_aa: CSASVLAGIMRETQYF
clone_size: many; j_call: TRBJ2-1; d_call: TRBD2; v_call: TRBV7-9; cdr3_nt: TGTGCCAGCAGCTTAGTTACTAGCGGGATCAATGAGCAGTTCTTC; cdr3_aa: CASSLVTSGINEQFF
clone_size: few; j_call: TRBJ2-4; d_call: TRBD1; v_call: TRBV6-1; cdr3_nt: TGTGCCAGCAACAGGGGGCAAGTCAAAAACATTCAGTACTTC; cdr3_aa: CASNRGQVKNIQYF
clone_size: few; j_call: TRBJ2-5; d_call: -; v_call: TRBV20-1; cdr3_nt: TGCAGTGCTAGAGACCGAGACGGGGGCCAGATCCAGACCCAGTACTTC; cdr3_aa: CSARDRDGGQIQTQYF
clone_size: few; j_call: TRBJ1-4; d_call: -; v_call: TRBV7-2; cdr3_nt: TGTGCCAGCAGCTCCTGGGATTTAAATGAAAAACTGTTTTTT; cdr3_aa: CASSSWDLNEKLFF
clone_size: few; j_call: TRBJ2-3; d_call: -; v_call: TRBV10-3; cdr3_nt: TGTGCCATCGGTGAGGGGCATAGCACAGATACGCAGTATTTT; cdr3_aa: CAIGEGHSTDTQYF
clone_size: many; j_call: TRBJ2-2; d_call: -; v_call: TRBV12-3/TRBV12-4; cdr3_nt: TGTGCCAGCACCTATTGGGGGGCCACCGGGGAGCTGTTTTTT; cdr3_aa: CASTYWGATGELFF
clone_size: many; j_call: TRBJ2-4; d_call: -; v_call: TRBV5-1; cdr3_nt: TGCGCCAGCAGCTTGTGCTGGGGTAGGTGCATTCAGTACTTC; cdr3_aa: CASSLCWGRCIQYF
clone_size: -; j_call: TRBJ2-5; d_call: TRBD2; v_call: TRBV20-1; cdr3_nt: TGCTGTGCTAGAGATGAACTAGCGCCCCCAGAGACCCAGTACTTC; cdr3_aa: CCARDELAPPETQYF